This is a list of T cell receptor beta chains from one sample in a study of blood T cell repertoires in COVID-19. Sequenced by immunoSEQ multiplex PCR; TCRdb stores in-frame clones only, minus some. This sample yields 300,000 to 450,000 clones, of which approximately 87% are seen a single time; 1.3% belongs to the top ten. The source material was PBMCs or T cells enriched from blood (not recorded which). The receptors derive from a man aged 30 to 39 who had recovered from COVID-19. CDR3s include the opening cysteine and the closing phenylalanine or tryptophan. D genes are given only for firm matches.

d_call v_call cdr3_aa
. TRBV9 CASSEPGNGEKLFF
. TRBV7-6 CASSHNYNEQFF
. TRBV10-1 CASSESAGKYSEAFF
. TRBV3-1/TRBV3-2 CASSQDGNTGELFF
TRBD1 TRBV7-9 CASSLSTGAFGNTIYF
. TRBV6-2/TRBV6-3 CASSSMSASSAYEQYF
. TRBV5-1 CASRGENYGYTF
. TRBV20-1 CSASGQIWQGPAFF
. TRBV19 CASSISRGFEQYF
TRBD1 TRBV4-1 CASSQGGTGGFSGANVLTF
. TRBV29-1 CSAGGNSGYTF
. TRBV27 CASSMHLAGELFF
. TRBV27 CASTQGSEAFF
TRBD1 TRBV7-9 CASSFETGRAEAFF
TRBD1 TRBV5-6 CASSTDRGSEQYF
. TRBV12-3/TRBV12-4 CASTPNRNEAFF
. TRBV27 CASRPRRGGSSPLHF
. TRBV18 CASSQQGWPNYGYTF
. TRBV4-1 CASSPAGDLNYGYTF
TRBD1 TRBV5-1 CASSLGQGIMRLVF
TRBD2 TRBV5-6 CASSPIAGGQGEQYF
. TRBV5-8 CASSAGGGVNQPQHF
. TRBV10-1 CASSAAGQGTEAFF
TRBD1 TRBV5-1 CASSLRGQGKEAQYF
. TRBV14 CASSQGPGVIRRNTEAFF
. TRBV14 CASSQDPGRAGSYTF
TRBD2 TRBV30 CAWSQGSGVSTDTQYF
. TRBV5-1 CASSLIGSGQGNYGYTF
. TRBV11-2 CASSSDTYYGYTF
. TRBV5-6 CASSLGAYQPQHF
TRBD2 TRBV24-1 CATATSGGGEQFF
. TRBV4-2 CASSQWGSHSGNTIYF
TRBD2 TRBV7-8 CASWDGGGNEQFF
. TRBV20-1 CRAGLYGYTF
. TRBV12-3/TRBV12-4 CASSISGSEQYF
. TRBV12-5 CASGLPPQEKQFF
TRBD1 TRBV30 CAWGDRPYQPQHF
TRBD1 TRBV11-2 CASSLGQGGNQPQHF
TRBD1 TRBV19 CASSPPSGTDHYYEQYF
TRBD1 TRBV9 CASSGTGGLTDTQYF
TRBD1 TRBV5-6 CASSSEGQGIPEQYF
TRBD2 TRBV7-9 CASSSGAASGGSETQYF
TRBD1 TRBV24-1 CATSDDRVGQPQHF
. TRBV15 CATSGTRGGGHGYTQYF
. TRBV6-2/TRBV6-3 CASSYPWREPQPQHF
. TRBV30 CAWSVKGPGLYTDTQYF
. TRBV6-4 CASSDSWYSSGNTIYF
. TRBV10-2 CASSRGYSGANVLTF
. TRBV6-6 CASTSSYNIQYF
. TRBV20-1 CSASRDSTDTQYF
TRBD1 TRBV19 CASQAGTGANYGYTF
. TRBV6-2/TRBV6-3 CASSYGRGYTF
TRBD1 TRBV29-1 CSVAPGTGANEQYF
. TRBV7-8 CASSLDGMRTDTQYF
TRBD1 TRBV7-2 CASSLYGTVYGYTF
TRBD1 TRBV6-5 CASRQGIAQPQHF
. TRBV5-1 CASSLGASGEQYF
. TRBV12-3/TRBV12-4 CASSQGVRGYTF
. TRBV30 CAWSVQGTDTQYF